A single T cell receptor (beta chain) is shown here with its context. The target antigen is unknown. The entirety of the isolated RNA underwent reverse transcription, so expressed TCRB transcripts were sequenced. Data came from immunoSEQ multiplex PCR; TCRdb stores just in-frame clones and leaves some out. The table records 400,000 to 450,000 clones, about 15% of them present only once. The data originate from a study of beta chain features in type 1 diabetes. Study-level information: The study examined 107,917,701 sorted cells across all samples. Points from the study as a whole: VDJ junctions from patients with type 1 diabetes contained fewer insertions and more deletions.

The length of the CDR3 is 14 residues. Germline CDR1 is SNHLY and CDR2 is FYNNEI. V was shortened by 9 bases and J by 0 bases, with 15 bases between the two germline ends. The material sequenced was naive CD4+ T cells from blood. This sequence was found in a man aged 25-40 years in good health. The chain is built from TRBV2 and TRBJ2-7; a possible D gene is TRBD2 (5 bases). CDR3 bases: TGTGCCAGTAAATACCGGGATAGCTCCTACGAGCAGTACTTC. It codes for CASKYRDSSYEQYF.